The clone carrying this TCR beta chain has more than one count but fewer than ten. The data stem from a study of T-cell memory formation after mild COVID-19. The CDR3 is 14 amino acids. Looked up from germline, CDR1 is SGHRS and CDR2 is YFSETQ. Trimming left V 2 bases short and J 7 bases short, with 13 bases between. TCRdb re-called the 5' RACE reads through MiXCR, storing one row per CDR3 protein. The data contain under 450,000 distinct CDR3 sequences, approximately 15% of them singletons. The clonotype originates from a man between 18 and 29 years old who had mild COVID-19 (a few samples of this study predate the infection). Cell type and time point are not known. Sequencing input: PBMCs or a T cell subset sorted from them (not recorded which). The chain combines TRBV5-1 with TRBJ1-3; possibly TRBD1 for D (5 bases). The chain's CDR3 is CASSLEGTGNTIYF. Here the CDR3 DNA reads TGCGCCAGCAGCTTAGAGGGGACGGGGAACACCATATATTTT.